These 5 T cell receptor beta chains share one sample of origin, sequenced in a study of shared clonotypes between healthy human individuals. Data came from immunoSEQ multiplex PCR; TCRdb stores just in-frame clones and leaves some out. Of some 1.5 million clones detected, roughly 96% appear once; the ten largest clones hold approximately 1%. Source material: naive CD4+ T cells sorted from blood. The subset is: CD45RA+ positively selected. The source is a man aged 25-45 years in good health.

The chain couples TRBV6-5 to TRBJ2-5; D assignment may be TRBD1 or TRBD2 (5 bases each). Germline CDR1 is MNHEY and CDR2 is SVGAGI. This CDR3 is built from 16 residues. Between the trimmed V and J ends, which lost 2 bases and 3 bases, there was a span of 16 bases. CDR3 amino acids: CASSYLGPGVKETQYF. CDR3 DNA sequence: TGTGCCAGCAGTTACCTGGGACCCGGGGTAAAAGAGACCCAGTACTTC.

About this clone itself: Mismatch with germline at one junction end may stem from a read error. J is TRBJ2-1 and V is TRBV29-1; D is unresolved. Germline values: CDR1 SQVTM, CDR2 ANQGSEA. The CDR3 sequence is 13 residues long. The CDR3 reads CSVAPPRTNKQFF. CDR3 bases: TGCAGCGTAGCCCCTCCTAGGACCAATAAGCAGTTCTTC.

This rearrangement joins TRBV30 to TRBJ1-5; perhaps TRBD1 as D (5 bases). Trimming took off 8 bases at V and 0 bases at J, with 11 bases between the two ends. The CDR3 length is 13 residues. Germline V gene lookup returns CDR1 GTSNPN and CDR2 SVGIG (reference sequence). The CDR3 loop reads CAATVRSNQPQHF. The DNA for the CDR3 is TGTGCCGCGACAGTTCGTAGCAATCAGCCCCAGCATTTT.

This clone was picked up one time. The chain has TRBV7-6 and TRBJ1-1; no definite D call. V gave up 4 bases and J gave up 3 bases, with 9 bases separating them. The CDR3 spans 13 residues. Germline assignment: CDR1 SGHVS and CDR2 FNYEAQ. In DNA, the CDR3 is TGTGCCAGCAGCTCGGACGGTTACACTGAAGCTTTCTTT. Its translation: CASSSDGYTEAFF.

The chain recombines TRBV28 with TRBJ1-2; 9 bases agree with TRBD1. Germline values: CDR1 MDHEN, CDR2 SYDVKM. The V segment lost 5 bases and the J segment 12 bases; nucleotides outside the gene matches: 7. There are 12 residues in the CDR3. The CDR3 loop reads CASSTIRQGDTF. The CDR3 coding sequence is TGTGCCAGCAGTACCATACGACAGGGGGACACCTTC.